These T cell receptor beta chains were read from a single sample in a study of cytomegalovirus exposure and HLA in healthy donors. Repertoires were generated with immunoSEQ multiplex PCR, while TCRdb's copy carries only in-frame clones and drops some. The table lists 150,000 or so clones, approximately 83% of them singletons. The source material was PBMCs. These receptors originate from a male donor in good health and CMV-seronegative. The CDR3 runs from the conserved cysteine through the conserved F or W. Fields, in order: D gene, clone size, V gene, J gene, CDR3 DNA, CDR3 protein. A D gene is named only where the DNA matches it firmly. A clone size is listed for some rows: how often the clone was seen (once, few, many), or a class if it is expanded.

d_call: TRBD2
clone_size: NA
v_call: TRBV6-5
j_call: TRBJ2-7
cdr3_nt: TGTGCCACTGCTAGCGGTTCCTACGAGCAGTACTTC
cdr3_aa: CATASGSYEQYF

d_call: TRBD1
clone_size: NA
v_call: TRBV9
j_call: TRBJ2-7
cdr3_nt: TGTGCCAGCAGCGTAGACATGGGACAGCGTGGGGTCGGCGAGCAGTACTTC
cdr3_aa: CASSVDMGQRGVGEQYF

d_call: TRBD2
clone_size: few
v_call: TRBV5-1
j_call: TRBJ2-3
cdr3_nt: TGCGCCAGCAGCCAAGATCTAGCGGGAGGGCCAGATACGCAGTATTTT
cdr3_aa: CASSQDLAGGPDTQYF

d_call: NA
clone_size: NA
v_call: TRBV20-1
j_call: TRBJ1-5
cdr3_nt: TGCAGTGCTAGAGATGGGAGCAAACAGCATTTT
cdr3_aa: CSARDGSKQHF

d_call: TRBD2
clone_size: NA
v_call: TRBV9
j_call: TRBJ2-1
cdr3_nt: TGTGCCAGCAGCGTAGCTGCGGGAGGTTACAATGAGCAGTTCTTC
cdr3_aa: CASSVAAGGYNEQFF

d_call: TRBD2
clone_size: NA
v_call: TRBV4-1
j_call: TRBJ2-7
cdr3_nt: TGCGCCAGCAGCCGACTAGCGGAGACCTACGAGCAGTACTTC
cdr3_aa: CASSRLAETYEQYF

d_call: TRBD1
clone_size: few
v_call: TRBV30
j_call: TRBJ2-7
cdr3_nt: TGTGCCTGGAGAGTTAAGACAGGGGCTCGGTACGAGCAGTACTTC
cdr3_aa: CAWRVKTGARYEQYF

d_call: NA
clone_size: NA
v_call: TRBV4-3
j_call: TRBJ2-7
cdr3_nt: TGCGCCAGCAGCCAAGACAGGTCCCATTACGAGCAGTACTTC
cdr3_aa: CASSQDRSHYEQYF

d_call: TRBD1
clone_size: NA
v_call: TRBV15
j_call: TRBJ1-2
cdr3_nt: TGTGCCACCAGCAAGGGACAGAAATATGGCTACACCTTC
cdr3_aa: CATSKGQKYGYTF

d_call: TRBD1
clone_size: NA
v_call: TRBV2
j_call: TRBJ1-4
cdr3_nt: TGTGCCAGCAGTGCAGGGGGCGCTGGTGAAAAACTGTTTTTT
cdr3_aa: CASSAGGAGEKLFF

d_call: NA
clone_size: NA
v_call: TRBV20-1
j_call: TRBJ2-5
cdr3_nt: TGCAGTGGTTGGAGGGAGACCCAGTACTTC
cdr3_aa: CSGWRETQYF

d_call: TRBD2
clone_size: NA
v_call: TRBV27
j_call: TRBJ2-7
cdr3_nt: TGTGCCAGCAGCGAACTCCCGGGACTAGCGGGAGTCGAGCAGTACTTC
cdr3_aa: CASSELPGLAGVEQYF

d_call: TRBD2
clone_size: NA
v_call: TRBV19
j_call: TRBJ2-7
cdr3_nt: TGTGCCAGTACTCCTGGGACTAGCGGACTAACCTACGAGCAGTACTTC
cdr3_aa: CASTPGTSGLTYEQYF

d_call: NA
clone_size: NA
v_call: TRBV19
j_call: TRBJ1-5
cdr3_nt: TGTGCCAGTGCATCCTTGGACAGCCTCAATCAGCCCCAGCATTTT
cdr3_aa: CASASLDSLNQPQHF

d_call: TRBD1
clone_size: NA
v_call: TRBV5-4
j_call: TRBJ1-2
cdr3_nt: TGTGCCAGCAGCCCCGGGACAGGGAAAGGGGGCTATGGCTACACCTTC
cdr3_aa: CASSPGTGKGGYGYTF

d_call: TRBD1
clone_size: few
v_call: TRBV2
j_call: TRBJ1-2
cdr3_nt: TGTGCCAGCCGCGAACGGACAGGGATGATCTATGGCTACACCTTC
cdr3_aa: CASRERTGMIYGYTF

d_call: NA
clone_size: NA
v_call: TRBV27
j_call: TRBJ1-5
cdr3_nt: TGTGCCAGCAGTCCAGGTGTAGGAGGTGCTCAGCCCCAGCATTTT
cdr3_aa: CASSPGVGGAQPQHF

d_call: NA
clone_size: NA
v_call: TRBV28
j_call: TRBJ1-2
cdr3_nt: TGTGCCAGCAGTACCACAGGGCCCCCATATGGCTACACCTTC
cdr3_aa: CASSTTGPPYGYTF

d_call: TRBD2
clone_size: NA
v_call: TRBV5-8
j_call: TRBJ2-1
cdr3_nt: TGTGCCAGCAGCCCCGGGACTAGCGGGAGCTGGAATGAGCAGTTCTTC
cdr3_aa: CASSPGTSGSWNEQFF

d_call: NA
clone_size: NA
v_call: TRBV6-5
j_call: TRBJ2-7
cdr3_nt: TGTGCCAGCAGTTACTGGCAGGGGTCCTACGAGCAGTACTTC
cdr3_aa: CASSYWQGSYEQYF

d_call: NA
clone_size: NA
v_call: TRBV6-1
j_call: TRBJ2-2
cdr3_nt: TGTGCCAGCAGTGAGCGGGGTGCCGGGGAGCTGTTTTTT
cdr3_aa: CASSERGAGELFF

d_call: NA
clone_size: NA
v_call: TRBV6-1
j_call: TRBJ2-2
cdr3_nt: TGTGCCAGCAGTGAAGTGAGGGTTCGGACCGGGGAGCTGTTTTTT
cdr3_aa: CASSEVRVRTGELFF

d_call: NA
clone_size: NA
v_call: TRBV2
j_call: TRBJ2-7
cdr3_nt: TGTGCCAGTCGGGTTTCCTACGAGCAGTACTTC
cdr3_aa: CASRVSYEQYF

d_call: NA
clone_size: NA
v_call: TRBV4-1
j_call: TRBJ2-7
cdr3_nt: TGCGCCAGCAGCCAAGCGGAGTGGGCCTACGAGCAGTACTTC
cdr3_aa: CASSQAEWAYEQYF

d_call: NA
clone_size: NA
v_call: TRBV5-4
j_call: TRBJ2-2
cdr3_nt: TGTGCCAGCAGACCGGACAGGAACACCGGGGAGCTGTTTTTT
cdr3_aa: CASRPDRNTGELFF

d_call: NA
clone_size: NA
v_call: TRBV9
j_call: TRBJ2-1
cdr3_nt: TGTGCCAGCAGCGTAGCTCTGGGCTACAGCTCCTACAATGAGCAGTTCTTC
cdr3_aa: CASSVALGYSSYNEQFF

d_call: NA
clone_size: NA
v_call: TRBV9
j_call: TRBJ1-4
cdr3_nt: TGTGCCAGCAGCGTAGGAGCCACAACTAATGAAAAACTGTTTTTT
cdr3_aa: CASSVGATTNEKLFF

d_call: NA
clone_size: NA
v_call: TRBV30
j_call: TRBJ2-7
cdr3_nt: TGTGCCGGAGGGACCGCCAGCTCCTACGAGCAGTACTTC
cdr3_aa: CAGGTASSYEQYF

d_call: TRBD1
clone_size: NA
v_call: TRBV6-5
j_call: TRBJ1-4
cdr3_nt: TGTGCCAGCCTGGGACAGGGTAGGGAAAAACTGTTTTTT
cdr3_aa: CASLGQGREKLFF

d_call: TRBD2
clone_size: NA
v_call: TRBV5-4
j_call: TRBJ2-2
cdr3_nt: TGTGCCAGCAGCTCCCTAGCGGGAGGGAACACCGGGGAGCTGTTTTTT
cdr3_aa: CASSSLAGGNTGELFF

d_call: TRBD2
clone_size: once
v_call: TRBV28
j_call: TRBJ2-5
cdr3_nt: TGTGCCAGCAGTTTCCGGACTAGCGCGCAAGAGACCCAGTACTTC
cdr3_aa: CASSFRTSAQETQYF

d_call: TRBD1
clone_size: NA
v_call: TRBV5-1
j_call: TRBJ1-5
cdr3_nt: TGCGCCAGCAGCCCGGCCGGACAGGATCAGCCCCAGCATTTT
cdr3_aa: CASSPAGQDQPQHF

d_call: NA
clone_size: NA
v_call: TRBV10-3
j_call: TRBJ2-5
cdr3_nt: TGTGCCATCACCCGTACTAGGCAAGAGACCCAGTACTTC
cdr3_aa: CAITRTRQETQYF

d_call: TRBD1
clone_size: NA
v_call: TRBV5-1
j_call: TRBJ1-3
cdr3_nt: TGCGCCAGCAGCAGAGGACAGGGGACAATAACGGGGCCTGGAAACACCATATATTTT
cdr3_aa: CASSRGQGTITGPGNTIYF

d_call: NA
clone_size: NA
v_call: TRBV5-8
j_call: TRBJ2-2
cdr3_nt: TGTGCCAGCAGCGCAAGCCTCGGGGCCGGGGAGCTGTTTTTT
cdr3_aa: CASSASLGAGELFF

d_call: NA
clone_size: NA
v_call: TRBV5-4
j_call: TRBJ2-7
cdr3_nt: TGTGCCAGCAGCTATGCCGGGACACCATCCTACGAGCAGTACTTC
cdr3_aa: CASSYAGTPSYEQYF

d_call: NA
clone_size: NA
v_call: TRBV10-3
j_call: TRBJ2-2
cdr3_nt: TGTGCCATCAGTGCGGAACAGCTGACCGGGGAGCTGTTTTTT
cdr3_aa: CAISAEQLTGELFF

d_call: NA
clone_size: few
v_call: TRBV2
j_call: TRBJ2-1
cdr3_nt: TGTGCCAGCAGGAGGGTCGGGGGCTCCTACAATGAGCAGTTCTTC
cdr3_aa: CASRRVGGSYNEQFF

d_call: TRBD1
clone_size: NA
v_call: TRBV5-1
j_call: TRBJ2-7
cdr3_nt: TGCGCCAGCAGCTTGGGGGACAGGGGTTACGAGCAGTACTTC
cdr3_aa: CASSLGDRGYEQYF

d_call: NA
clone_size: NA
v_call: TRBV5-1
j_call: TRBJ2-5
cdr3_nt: TGCGCCAGCAGCTCCCTCGGCGGCCAAGAGACCCAGTACTTC
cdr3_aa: CASSSLGGQETQYF

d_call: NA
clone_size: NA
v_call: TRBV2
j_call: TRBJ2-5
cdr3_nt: TGTGCCAGCGCTTGGGCGGGGGAGACCCAGTACTTC
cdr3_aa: CASAWAGETQYF

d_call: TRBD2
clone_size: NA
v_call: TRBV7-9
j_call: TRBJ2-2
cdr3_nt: TGTTCCAGCAGCTCAACGACTAGCGGGAGGAACCCCGGGGAGCTGTTTTTT
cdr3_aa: CSSSSTTSGRNPGELFF

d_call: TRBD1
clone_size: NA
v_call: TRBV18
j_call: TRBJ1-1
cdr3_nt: TGTGCCAGCTCAGGCCCCGGGACAGTAAACACTGAAGCTTTCTTT
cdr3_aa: CASSGPGTVNTEAFF

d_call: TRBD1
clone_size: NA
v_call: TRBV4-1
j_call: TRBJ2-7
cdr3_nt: TGCGCCAGCAGCCAAGTCCGGGACAGCTTTTTGGACGAGCAGTACTTC
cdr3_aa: CASSQVRDSFLDEQYF

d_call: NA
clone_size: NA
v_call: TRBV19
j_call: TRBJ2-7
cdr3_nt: TGTGCCAGTAGTATCACTAAAAGCAACTACGAGCAGTACTTC
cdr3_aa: CASSITKSNYEQYF

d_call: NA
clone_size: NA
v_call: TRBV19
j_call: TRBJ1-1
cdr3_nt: TGTGCCAGTGAGGCGAGAACCCGGAACACTGAAGCTTTCTTT
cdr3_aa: CASEARTRNTEAFF

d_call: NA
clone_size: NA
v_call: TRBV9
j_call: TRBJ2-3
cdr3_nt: TGTGCCAGCAGCCCTCCGGAGAGCGGGTTCACAGATACGCAGTATTTT
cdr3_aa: CASSPPESGFTDTQYF

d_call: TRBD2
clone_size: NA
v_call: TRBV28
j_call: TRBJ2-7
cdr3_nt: TGTGCCAGCAGTGGGACTAGCGGGAGGAATCTTTTTTACGAGCAGTACTTC
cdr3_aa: CASSGTSGRNLFYEQYF

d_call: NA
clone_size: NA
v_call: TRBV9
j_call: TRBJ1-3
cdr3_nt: TGTGCCAGCAGCGTTACAGGAGCCGGAAACACCAGATATTTT
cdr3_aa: CASSVTGAGNTRYF

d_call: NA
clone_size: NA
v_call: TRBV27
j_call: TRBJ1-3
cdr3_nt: TGTGCCAGCAGTTTGGAGCAGGGGTGGGGGATAGGTTCTGGAAACACCATATATTTT
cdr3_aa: CASSLEQGWGIGSGNTIYF

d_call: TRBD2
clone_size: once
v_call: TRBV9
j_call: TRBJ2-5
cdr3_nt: TGTGCCAGCAGCTTTAGCGGGCGCCAAGAGACCCAGTACTTC
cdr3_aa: CASSFSGRQETQYF

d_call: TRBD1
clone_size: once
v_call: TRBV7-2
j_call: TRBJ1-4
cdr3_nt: TGTGCCAGCAGGGGGACAGGGTATGAAAAACTGTTTTTT
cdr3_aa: CASRGTGYEKLFF

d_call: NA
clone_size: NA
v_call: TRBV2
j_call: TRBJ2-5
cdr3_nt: TGTGCCAGCATCCCAATCCCCGTGGCAGAGACCCAGTACTTC
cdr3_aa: CASIPIPVAETQYF